This T cell receptor (beta chain) stems from a study of post-analysis software for immune sequencing data. Whole-study context: Both relapsing-remitting and secondary progressive multiple sclerosis featured among the disease courses, as did progressive-relapsing multiple sclerosis. Whole-study results and caveats: Normalized Chao1 diversity was significantly reduced in patients versus controls. About 5 TRBV segments, including TRBV5-6, TRBV5-1 and TRBV20-1, were more frequent in patients than controls.

Unique molecular identifiers had been added to the TCR beta cDNA libraries. Researchers reported 550,000 or so cDNA molecules coming from around 1 to 10 million T cells. TCRdb processed the PCR reads anew with MiXCR; each CDR3 protein has one entry. The data contain hundreds of thousands of distinct CDR3 sequences, about 27% of them singletons. CDR3 length equals 11 residues. Germline lookup yields CDR1 MNHNY and CDR2 SVGAGI (reference sequence). With respect to this clonotype: Its antigen is as yet unknown. One end of the junction is discordant with germline, which a read error may explain.

Sequenced material: blood. The clonotype comes from a girl between 5 and 17 years old with multiple sclerosis. The rearrangement links TRBV6-6 to TRBJ2-3, with D unclear. CDR3 residues: CTSSLTDTQYF. The CDR3 DNA sequence: TGTACCAGCAGTCTGACAGATACGCAGTATTTT.